This T cell receptor beta chain comes out of a study of blood T cell repertoires in COVID-19. At the level of the study: Sites across the United States, Italy and Spain contributed samples from acute and convalescent COVID-19. In each case, the material was cDNA or gDNA derived from T cells, B-cell-depleted T cells, or PBMCs.

V was pared by 0 bases and J by 9 bases, with 7 bases of the junction left unmatched. The CDR3 length is 15 residues. CDR1 and CDR2 (germline): SGHRS, YFSETQ. TCRdb keeps only in-frame clones here, not all; method: immunoSEQ multiplex PCR. This table has 250,000 or so clones, 65% to 90% appearing once. The sample consisted of peripheral blood. The receptor comes from a young man with active or convalescent COVID-19. The rearrangement links TRBV5-1 to TRBJ2-5; 11 nucleotides align to TRBD2. The CDR3 spells CASSLELAGEGAQYF. The CDR3 region has the DNA TGCGCCAGCAGCTTGGAACTAGCGGGGGAGGGGGCCCAGTACTTC.